Sequencing of this T cell receptor (beta chain) was carried out in a study of blood T cells in healthy people across ages. Study conclusions and caveats: The recorded TCR beta diversity per million T cells decreased in a roughly linear manner with age.

In its sample, this clonotype was seen many times. The antigen is unknown. A second PCR of about 7 to 12 cycles used a sample-barcoded 5' primer and a J-beta primer mix. TCRdb analysed the 5' RACE reads with MiXCR anew, one entry per CDR3 protein. Among some 790,000 distinct CDR3 sequences listed, 29% were seen once. The CDR3 runs 17 residues. Trimming took 4 bases from V and 2 from J; bases not matched to a gene: 5. Germline V CDR1 and CDR2: WNHNN, SYGVQD (reference sequence). The sequenced sample consisted of blood. The V and J genes are TRBV10-1 and TRBJ2-3, with 14 bases fitting TRBD2. The receptor's source is a woman of 80 years or more in good health. The CDR3 nucleotides are TGCGCCAGCAGTGTAGGGACTAGCGGGGGAGCCACAGATACGCAGTATTTT. It codes for CASSVGTSGGATDTQYF.